What follows are 22 T cell receptor beta chains derived from one specimen sequenced in a study of blood T cell repertoires in COVID-19. Libraries were prepared by immunoSEQ multiplex PCR; TCRdb keeps only in-frame clonotypes and omits some of them. The repertoire includes fewer than 200,000 clones, around 76% of them detected once, and 7.8% sits in the top ten. The sample consisted of peripheral blood. These receptors were obtained from a woman aged 55-69 years with COVID-19, enrolled during active disease.

The V and J genes are TRBV28 and TRBJ1-5; tentatively, D is TRBD1 (5 bases). This CDR3 has 13 residues. V was clipped by 6 bases and J by 1 base, with 7 bases between them. Per germline, CDR1 MDHEN and CDR2 SYDVKM. The CDR3 loop is CASRTDSNQPQHF. Written as DNA, the CDR3 is TGTGCCAGCAGGACAGACAGCAATCAGCCCCAGCATTTT.

The CDR3 sequence is CASRPGGATGELFF. CDR3 sequence (DNA): TGTGCCAGCAGACCCGGGGGGGCCACCGGGGAGCTGTTTTTT. V usage is TRBV7-9 and J usage is TRBJ2-2; 8 bases line up with TRBD2. Germline values: CDR1 SEHNR, CDR2 FQNEAQ (reference sequence). The trim removed 6 bases at V and 4 bases at J, leaving 4 bases unmatched. The CDR3 runs to 14 residues.

V and J are TRBV30 and TRBJ1-4; D is unclear. The CDR3 is made up of 17 amino acids. Trimming shortened V by 0 bases and J by 4 bases, and 18 bases separated the two germline ends. The germline V gene has CDR1 GTSNPN and CDR2 SVGIG (reference sequence). The CDR3 reads CAWSVRRSYSGNEKLFF. CDR3 DNA sequence: TGTGCCTGGAGTGTACGGAGGTCGTACAGCGGTAATGAAAAACTGTTTTTT.

The rearrangement uses TRBV7-6 and TRBJ1-2; a possible D gene is TRBD1 (5 bases). From germline, CDR1 is SGHVS and CDR2 FNYEAQ. V was shortened by 5 bases and J by 7 bases, with 20 bases between the two germline ends. The CDR3 loop spans 15 amino acids. The CDR3 DNA sequence: TGTGCCAGCAGCCCAAGTTTGGGGGGAGGTAGTGGCTACACCTTC. Translation: CASSPSLGGGSGYTF.

This chain joins TRBV7-6 and TRBJ1-4, with D uncertain. V was trimmed by 1 base and J by 3 bases, leaving 9 bases between them. The CDR3 is 15 amino acids. CDR1 is SGHVS, CDR2 FNYEAQ, per germline. The CDR3 DNA reads TGTGCCAGCAGCTTAGGCGGCAGTCCTAATGAAAAACTGTTTTTT. Protein sequence: CASSLGGSPNEKLFF.

This clone has only one observation. The chain uses TRBV5-1 and TRBJ1-1; 8 bases line up with TRBD1. Germline CDR1 SGHRS, CDR2 YFSETQ. The CDR3 is 15 amino acids. V lost 3 bases, J lost 4 bases, and 8 bases stayed unmatched. In DNA, the CDR3 is TGCGCCAGCAGCTCCACGGAGACAGGGGTCACTGAAGCTTTCTTT. It yields the protein CASSSTETGVTEAFF.

This chain links TRBV29-1 with TRBJ2-1; 8 positions match TRBD2. V shed 6 bases, J shed 10 bases, and the junction held 8 bases outside the gene matches. The CDR3 is 12 amino acids. Looked up from germline, CDR1 is SQVTM and CDR2 is ANQGSEA. The CDR3 nucleotides read TGCAGCGTCAGAGCGGGAGCAGGAGAGCAGTTCTTC. Translating it yields CSVRAGAGEQFF.

The chain couples TRBV5-4 to TRBJ1-2; tentative D call: TRBD1 (6 bases). Looked up from germline, CDR1 is SGHNT and CDR2 is YYREEE (reference sequence). The V end lost 4 bases, the J end lost 2 bases, and 15 bases lay between the germline ends. The CDR3 is 15 residues long. CDR3 bases: TGTGCCAGCAGCCCTAGAGGGGGTGAAAACTATGGCTACACCTTC. It encodes CASSPRGGENYGYTF. The full variable domain, its missing parts supplied by reference TRBV5-4 and TRBJ1-2, is ETGVTQSPTHLIKTRGQQVTLRCSSQSGHNTVSWYQQALGQGPQFIFQYYREEENGRGNFPPRFSGLQFPNYSSELNVNALELDDSALYLCASSPRGGENYGYTFGSGTRLTVV.

This sequence joins TRBV3-1 (or the pseudogene TRBV3-2) and TRBJ1-1; maybe TRBD1 (5 bases). V was pared by 5 bases and J by 8 bases, with 18 bases between. The germline V gene encodes CDR1 LGHDT and CDR2 YNNKEL (reference sequence). The CDR3 contains 14 residues. CDR3 sequence: CASSGSRVAQEAFF. The CDR3 nucleotides read TGTGCCAGCAGCGGTAGCAGGGTCGCCCAGGAAGCTTTCTTT.

This clone was detected only a few times. The J gene is TRBJ2-3, the V gene TRBV5-1, with 7 positions matching TRBD2. This CDR3 has 15 residues. V lost 4 bases and J lost 6; bases outside the gene matches: 11. Germline-derived CDR1 and CDR2 are SGHRS and YFSETQ. The CDR3 spells CASSLGTTLSDTQYF. CDR3 sequence (DNA): TGCGCCAGCAGCCTCGGGACTACGTTGAGTGATACGCAGTATTTT.

This chain uses TRBV28 with TRBJ1-1, with unresolved D. The CDR3 runs 17 residues. Per germline, CDR1 MDHEN and CDR2 SYDVKM. V was cut by 6 bases and J by 1 base, with 21 bases left in between. CDR3 region: CASRTLFFGVGNTEAFF. The CDR3 DNA sequence: TGTGCCAGCAGAACTTTATTTTTCGGGGTTGGGAACACTGAAGCTTTCTTT.

The J gene is TRBJ1-1, the V gene TRBV11-3; D is uncertain. Per germline, CDR1 SGHNT and CDR2 YENEEA. The CDR3 totals 13 residues. V lost 0 bases to trimming and J lost 4 bases, with 6 bases between them. CDR3 amino acids: CASSLDPVTEAFF. DNA for the CDR3: TGTGCCAGCAGCTTAGATCCAGTCACTGAAGCTTTCTTT.

The V gene is TRBV4-1, the J gene TRBJ2-3; tentatively, D is TRBD2 (6 bases). Germline lookup yields CDR1 MGHRA and CDR2 YSYEKL. CDR3 length equals 14 residues. The ends were cut back, 4 bases at V and 3 bases at J, with 11 bases in the middle. For the CDR3, the DNA is TGCGCCAGCAGCCTTGAAGGAGGGACAGATACGCAGTATTTT. It specifies CASSLEGGTDTQYF.

The chain is built from TRBV6-5 and TRBJ2-1, with TRBD2 matching over 8 bases. The V gene's germline CDR1 is MNHEY and CDR2 SVGAGI. The CDR3 covers 15 residues. The V gene end was trimmed by 11 bases and the J gene end by 6 bases; junction bases not matched to a gene: 15. CDR3 amino acids: CAANRASGSFNEQFF. The CDR3 DNA reads TGTGCCGCGAACAGGGCCAGCGGGAGTTTCAATGAGCAGTTCTTC.

The gene calls are TRBV19 and TRBJ1-4; no reliable D call. The CDR3 totals 16 residues. Germline V gives CDR1 LNHDA, CDR2 SQIVND (reference sequence). Trimming left V 1 base short and J 7 bases short, with 16 bases between. The CDR3 DNA is TGTGCCAGTAGTATAGGGCAGGTACTGACGTCTGAAAAACTGTTTTTT. Translation: CASSIGQVLTSEKLFF.

The V gene is TRBV19, the J gene TRBJ1-1; maybe TRBD1 (6 bases). The V gene's germline CDR1 is LNHDA and CDR2 SQIVND (reference sequence). The CDR3 spans 14 residues. V was pared by 3 bases and J by 5 bases, with 13 bases between. CDR3 nucleotides: TGTGCCAGTAGTATTGGGGGCTGGGGGACTGAAGCTTTCTTT. Amino acid sequence: CASSIGGWGTEAFF.

Worth noting for this clone: The same CDR3 arises from other DNA sequences in this sample as well. The CDR3 here is CASSLGGNTGELFF. In DNA form, the CDR3 reads TGTGCCAGCAGCTTAGGCGGGAACACCGGGGAGCTGTTTTTT. J is TRBJ2-2 and V is TRBV13, with unresolved D. Germline CDR1 reads PRHDT; CDR2 reads FYEKMQ (reference sequence). The CDR3 is 14 amino acids. V shed 0 bases and J shed 1 base, with 3 bases lying between them.

The chain combines TRBV10-1 with TRBJ2-2; 8 nucleotides agree with TRBD2. The CDR3 sequence is 18 residues long. The V and J ends lost 0 bases and 5 bases, in that order; junction bases with no gene match: 11. Germline CDR1 WNHNN, CDR2 SYGVQD (reference sequence). The CDR3 DNA is TGCGCCAGCAGTGAGTCCCCTAGCGGGTGCCTACCGACCGGGGAGCTGTTTTTT. This sequence encodes CASSESPSGCLPTGELFF.

The DNA for the CDR3 is TGTGCCTGGCCCCAGTACAGGGGGCGGAACACTGAAGCTTTCTTT. Translation gives CAWPQYRGRNTEAFF. This sequence joins TRBV30 and TRBJ1-1, with 9 bases fitting TRBD1. Trimming took 5 bases from V and 1 from J; bases not matched to a gene: 8. Germline V gene lookup returns CDR1 GTSNPN and CDR2 SVGIG (reference sequence). The CDR3 spans 15 residues. Full variable domain (missing parts from reference TRBV30 and TRBJ1-1): SQTIHQWPATLVQPVGSPLSLECTVEGTSNPNLYWYRQAAGRGLQLLFYSVGIGQISSEVPQNLSASRPQDRQFILSSKKLLLSDSGFYLCAWPQYRGRNTEAFFGQGTRLTVV.

This chain uses TRBV19 with TRBJ1-1; D possibly corresponds to TRBD1 (6 bases). The CDR3 contains 13 residues. Between the trimmed V and J ends, which lost 5 bases and 1 base, there was a span of 8 bases. CDR1 and CDR2 (germline): LNHDA, SQIVND (reference sequence). The CDR3 DNA sequence: TGTGCCAGTAGTGGCAGGGGGAACACTGAAGCTTTCTTT. Translating it yields CASSGRGNTEAFF.

The genes are TRBV23-1 and TRBJ1-1; D remains ambiguous. TRBV23-1 is marked as an open reading frame, function uncertain. The CDR3 spans 14 residues. V lost 4 bases to trimming and J lost 4 bases, with 13 bases between them. CDR3 loop: CASSREGYSTEAFF. DNA of the CDR3: TGCGCCAGCAGTCGGGAGGGATATAGCACTGAAGCTTTCTTT.

The chain links TRBV18 to TRBJ2-3, with 9 bases lining up with TRBD1. After removal of 1 base from V and 2 bases from J, the junction contained 4 bases not matched to a gene. Germline CDR1 and CDR2: KGHSH and LQKENI. The CDR3 runs to 16 residues. The CDR3 DNA sequence: TGTGCCAGCTCACCACGGAGACAGGGGGTCACAGATACGCAGTATTTT. Translated: CASSPRRQGVTDTQYF.